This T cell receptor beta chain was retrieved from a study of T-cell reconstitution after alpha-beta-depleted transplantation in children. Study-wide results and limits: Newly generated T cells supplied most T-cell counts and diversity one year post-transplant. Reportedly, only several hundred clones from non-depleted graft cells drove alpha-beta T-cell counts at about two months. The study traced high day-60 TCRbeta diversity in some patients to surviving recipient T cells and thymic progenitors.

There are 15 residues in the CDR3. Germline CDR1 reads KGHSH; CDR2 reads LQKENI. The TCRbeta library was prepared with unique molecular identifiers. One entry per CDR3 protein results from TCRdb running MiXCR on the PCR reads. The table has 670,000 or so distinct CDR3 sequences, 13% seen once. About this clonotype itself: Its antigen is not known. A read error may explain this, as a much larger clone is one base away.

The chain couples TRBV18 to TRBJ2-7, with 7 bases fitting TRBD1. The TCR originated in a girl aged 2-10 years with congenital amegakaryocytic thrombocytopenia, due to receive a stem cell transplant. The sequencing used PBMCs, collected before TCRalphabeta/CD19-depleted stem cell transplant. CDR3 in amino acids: CASPPVDRASYEQYF. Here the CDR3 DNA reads TGTGCCAGCCCACCGGTTGACAGGGCGAGCTACGAGCAGTACTTC.